The text below deals with one TCR beta chain. The library came from three nested PCR rounds adapted from ARM-PCR protocols. One entry per CDR3 protein results from TCRdb running MiXCR on the multiplex PCR reads. Seen here are about 200,000 distinct CDR3 sequences, 71% observed once, and the top ten hold 20% to 25%. The data were obtained in a study of tumor and adjacent non-tumor tissue in lung cancer. Deletions cut 3 bases from V and 2 bases from J, with 10 bases between. Germline CDR1 MNHNY, CDR2 SVGAGI (reference sequence). This CDR3 has 14 residues. This sample's RNA came from whole unsorted tissue. Donors were chemotherapy-naive, newly diagnosed lung cancer surgical patients in China, August–late 2014.

The sample consisted of lung tumor tissue. This TCR was recovered from a man between 60 and 70 years old with non-small cell lung cancer. The chain carries TRBV6-6 and TRBJ2-5; D ambiguous. The CDR3 DNA is TGTGCCAGCAGTTATAGCCAGGTTCAAGAGACCCAGTACTTC. Protein sequence: CASSYSQVQETQYF.